The source of this T cell receptor (beta chain) is a study of T cell responses to AZD1222 COVID-19 vaccine. Whole-study context: Timing groups of about 4 and about 12 weeks for second doses were pooled.

The CDR3 contains 16 residues. Looked up from germline, CDR1 is SGHTA and CDR2 is FQGNSA. The J segment lost 1 base and the V segment lost 1 base, leaving 6 bases of the junction unmatched. Findings of the study overall: A mostly white British donor set with more females was recruited, and clonal diversity was possibly underestimated. Unmutated variant regions reportedly attract nearly half of all spike-specific TCRs.

Concerning this clone: Its antigen is unidentified.

The assay was immunoSEQ multiplex PCR, and TCRdb's table has in-frame clones only and misses some. This sample has about 120,000 clones; approximately 86% occur once, and the top ten carry around 8.7%. The source material was peripheral blood, sampled on day 0 of AZD1222 vaccination. This TCR was recovered from an adult in good health. The rearrangement uses TRBV7-2 and TRBJ1-1; 7 bases are a match to TRBD1. CDR3 loop: CASSLVRTGSNTEAFF. The CDR3 DNA is TGTGCCAGCAGCTTAGTCAGGACAGGTTCGAACACTGAAGCTTTCTTT.